These 30 T cell receptor beta chains originate from one sample sequenced in a study of PD-1 blockade in classical Hodgkin lymphoma. As for time point: newly diagnosed, previously untreated cHL patient sample. Using immunoSEQ multiplex PCR, the repertoire was profiled, and TCRdb retains in-frame clones only, with some absent. The sample has about 17,000 clones, 80% to 95% seen once. What was sequenced was peripheral blood mononuclear cells (PBMCs). All receptors derive from a human donor with classical Hodgkin lymphoma.

The rearrangement links TRBV7-9 to TRBJ2-7; 7 bases are shared with TRBD1. The CDR3 consists of 14 residues. Germline V gene sequence: CDR1 SEHNR, CDR2 FQNEAQ (reference sequence). The V gene end was trimmed by 4 bases and the J gene end by 3 bases; junction bases not matched to a gene: 6. CDR3 loop: CASSYPGTVYEQYF. The DNA for the CDR3 is TGTGCCAGCAGCTATCCTGGGACAGTCTACGAGCAGTACTTC. Using reference TRBV7-9 and TRBJ2-7 for the parts outside the CDR3, the full variable domain is DTGVSQNPRHKITKRGQNVTFRCDPISEHNRLYWYRQTLGQGPEFLTYFQNEAQLEKSRLLSDRFSAERPKGSFSTLEIQRTEQGDSAMYLCASSYPGTVYEQYFGPGTRLTVT.

V is TRBV10-3 and J is TRBJ2-6, with a possible D match to TRBD1 (5 bases). The CDR3 loop spans 14 amino acids. The germline CDR1 and CDR2 sequences are ENHRY and SYGVKD. Trimming left V 4 bases short and J 1 base short, with 5 bases between. The CDR3 here is CAISGTSGANVLTF. CDR3 nucleotide sequence: TGTGCCATCAGTGGGACATCTGGGGCCAACGTCCTGACTTTC.

The rearrangement joins TRBV14 to TRBJ2-7; D is perhaps TRBD2 (6 bases). There are 13 residues in the CDR3. Trimming removed 4 bases at V and 3 bases at J, with 10 bases between. Germline V gene sequence: CDR1 SGHDN, CDR2 FVKESK. The CDR3 protein is CASSLSDYYEQYF. The CDR3 bases are TGTGCCAGCAGCCTATCGGACTACTACGAGCAGTACTTC.

The chain carries TRBV6-1 and TRBJ1-1; perhaps TRBD1 as D (6 bases). Germline CDR1 MNHNS, CDR2 SASEGT. This CDR3 region has 14 residues. Between the trimmed V and J ends, which lost 4 bases and 1 base, there was a span of 10 bases. Written as DNA, the CDR3 is TGTGCCAGCAGTGCGACAGGACAGAACACTGAAGCTTTCTTT. As protein: CASSATGQNTEAFF.

V gene TRBV13 combines with J gene TRBJ1-1; TRBD1 might be the D (6 bases). The germline V gene encodes CDR1 PRHDT and CDR2 FYEKMQ (reference sequence). CDR3 length: 18 amino acids. V gave up 2 bases and J gave up 4 bases, with 23 bases separating them. The CDR3 sequence: CASSLNRGGPLTTTEAFF. The CDR3 DNA is TGTGCCAGCAGCTTAAATAGGGGGGGACCACTGACGACCACTGAAGCTTTCTTT.

This chain connects TRBV7-8 to TRBJ2-2; D unclear. CDR1 is SGHVS and CDR2 is FQNEAQ in the germline V gene. Trimming took 5 bases from V and 1 from J, leaving 20 bases between them. The CDR3 consists of 18 residues. The CDR3 sequence is CASSQRTIRSRNTGELFF. CDR3 in DNA: TGTGCCAGCAGCCAACGGACCATACGGAGTAGGAACACCGGGGAGCTGTTTTTT.

The chain links TRBV28 to TRBJ2-7; the match to TRBD1 covers 7 bases. CDR1 is MDHEN, CDR2 SYDVKM, per germline. V shed 4 bases and J 5 bases; nucleotides not matched to a gene: 14. CDR3 length: 16 amino acids. CDR3 in amino acids: CASSSPPRDRSDEQYF. The CDR3 coding sequence is TGTGCCAGCAGTTCACCACCCCGGGACAGAAGCGACGAGCAGTACTTC.

The rearrangement joins TRBV19 to TRBJ1-3; D is unresolved. V was shortened by 3 bases and J by 0 bases, with 9 bases between the two germline ends. CDR3 length: 15 residues. Germline CDR1 is LNHDA and CDR2 is SQIVND (reference sequence). The CDR3 DNA reads TGTGCCAGTAGTATTGGAGGGAACTCTGGAAACACCATATATTTT. It yields the protein CASSIGGNSGNTIYF.

The chain links TRBV5-1 to TRBJ2-7; D gene ambiguous. This CDR3 region has 15 residues. Per germline, CDR1 SGHRS and CDR2 YFSETQ. The V end lost 0 bases, the J end lost 0 bases, and 10 bases lay between the germline ends. CDR3 coding DNA: TGCGCCAGCAGCTTGGGGCCCGGGCCCTCCTACGAGCAGTACTTC. This gives the protein CASSLGPGPSYEQYF.

The chain combines TRBV4-2 with TRBJ2-7, with TRBD1 matching 9 bases. V lost 1 base and J lost 2; bases outside the gene matches: 3. Germline V CDR1 and CDR2: LGHNA, YNFKEQ. This CDR3 has 15 residues. CDR3 sequence reads: CASSQADRGTYEQYF. CDR3 DNA sequence: TGTGCCAGCAGCCAAGCGGACAGGGGAACCTACGAGCAGTACTTC.

The V and J genes are TRBV28 and TRBJ1-3, with D uncertain. Germline V CDR1 and CDR2: MDHEN, SYDVKM. Deletions cut 2 bases from V and 3 bases from J, with 5 bases between. This CDR3 is 13 amino acids long. CDR3 DNA: TGTGCCAGCAGTTTAATTAGTGGAAACACCATATATTTT. This sequence encodes CASSLISGNTIYF.

CDR3 loop: CASSQEPGLDYGYTF. DNA of the CDR3: TGCGCCAGCAGCCAAGAACCGGGATTGGACTATGGCTACACCTTC. The chain recombines TRBV4-1 with TRBJ1-2; D gene unclear. This CDR3 spans 15 amino acids. The germline V gene has CDR1 MGHRA and CDR2 YSYEKL. V was shortened by 0 bases and J by 3 bases, with 11 bases between the two germline ends.

V usage is TRBV13 and J usage is TRBJ1-4; tentatively, D is TRBD1 (5 bases). This CDR3 is 15 amino acids long. The V and J ends lost 4 bases and 0 bases respectively, with 9 bases between them. Germline V lookup: CDR1 PRHDT, CDR2 FYEKMQ (reference sequence). CDR3 nucleotide sequence: TGTGCCAGCAGCTCAGGGATAGCAACTAATGAAAAACTGTTTTTT. Protein: CASSSGIATNEKLFF.

This chain links TRBV29-1 with TRBJ2-1, with D hard to call. This CDR3 contains 10 residues. Deletions cut 5 bases from V and 5 bases from J, with 4 bases between. Germline V CDR1 and CDR2: SQVTM, ANQGSEA. The CDR3 nucleotides are TGCAGCGTTAAGCACAATGAGCAGTTCTTC. The encoded protein is CSVKHNEQFF.

Turning to this clone: Within the sample, other DNA sequences also encode this same CDR3. The chain is built from TRBV7-9 and TRBJ2-3, with D perhaps TRBD2 (6 bases). Germline-derived CDR1 and CDR2 are SEHNR and FQNEAQ (reference sequence). With 5 bases removed from V and 4 bases from J, the gap between germline ends came to 16 bases. This CDR3 is 15 amino acids long. In DNA, the CDR3 is TGTGCCAGCAGCCAAAGGTGGGAGGTGGCAGATACGCAGTATTTT. As protein: CASSQRWEVADTQYF.

The genes are TRBV2 and TRBJ1-2; D may be TRBD1 (5 bases). This CDR3 comprises 13 residues. Trimming pared 8 bases from V and 3 bases from J, leaving 13 bases between. CDR1 and CDR2 (germline): SNHLY, FYNNEI. The CDR3 sequence: CASFEGAYYGYTF. CDR3 DNA sequence: TGTGCCAGCTTCGAAGGGGCATACTATGGCTACACCTTC.

The gene calls are TRBV5-5 and TRBJ2-7; the match to TRBD1 covers 9 bases. The V segment lost 4 bases and the J segment 5 bases; nucleotides outside the gene matches: 7. Germline V gene sequence: CDR1 SGHKS, CDR2 YYEKEE (reference sequence). The CDR3 length is 14 residues. This CDR3 is CASSLWDRVDEQYF. The CDR3 DNA sequence: TGTGCCAGCAGCCTATGGGACAGGGTCGACGAGCAGTACTTC.

J is TRBJ2-1 and V is TRBV2, with D perhaps matching TRBD1 or TRBD2 (5 bases each). Germline V lookup: CDR1 SNHLY, CDR2 FYNNEI. The CDR3 length is 14 residues. Trimming cost V 9 bases and J 5 bases, with 17 bases left between them. The DNA for the CDR3 is TGTGCCAGTTCCGAGGGGATGTGGGACAATGAGCAGTTCTTC. This sequence encodes CASSEGMWDNEQFF.

V and J are TRBV9 and TRBJ2-1; a weak D match, TRBD2 (5 bases). The V gene lost 3 bases and the J gene lost 6 bases, with 16 bases spanning the gap. The CDR3 extends over 15 amino acids. The germline V gene has CDR1 SGDLS and CDR2 YYNGEE. The CDR3 bases are TGTGCCAGCAGCGAAAAACTAGTTTTCGCCAATGAGCAGTTCTTC. It yields the protein CASSEKLVFANEQFF.

The V call is TRBV6-5, the J call TRBJ2-1, with D possibly matching TRBD2 (5 bases). Germline V gene sequence: CDR1 MNHEY, CDR2 SVGAGI. Trimming removed 5 bases at V and 6 bases at J, with 11 bases between. The CDR3 contains 13 residues. CDR3 nucleotide sequence: TGTGCCAGCAGTGGACGGGAATTCAATGAGCAGTTCTTC. This sequence encodes CASSGREFNEQFF.

V usage is TRBV27 and J usage is TRBJ1-3, with D uncertain. CDR3 length equals 16 residues. In germline, CDR1 is MNHEY, CDR2 SMNVEV (reference sequence). Trimming cost V 4 bases and J 0 bases, with 13 bases left between them. The CDR3 sequence: CASSSSFLSSGNTIYF. CDR3 nucleotide sequence: TGTGCCAGCAGTTCCTCCTTTTTGAGCTCTGGAAACACCATATATTTT.

V gene TRBV9 combines with J gene TRBJ1-3; D is undetermined. The germline CDR1 and CDR2 sequences are SGDLS and YYNGEE. The CDR3 length is 14 residues. Trimming removed 4 bases from V and 0 bases from J, with 8 bases in between. CDR3 DNA: TGTGCCAGCAGCAGGCCCGACTCTGGAAACACCATATATTTT. Its protein is CASSRPDSGNTIYF.

A single count supports this clone. CDR3 nucleotide sequence: TGTGCCAGCAAGACGGGGAGGGAGGCTGGTGAGCAGTTCTTC. It encodes CASKTGREAGEQFF. The chain uses TRBV7-3 and TRBJ2-1; the match to TRBD2 covers 7 bases. The CDR3 spans 14 residues. Germline CDR1 reads SGHTA; CDR2 reads FQGTGA. V lost 7 bases to trimming and J lost 9 bases; unmatched junction nucleotides: 12.

The V call is TRBV28, the J call TRBJ2-3, with 8 bases fitting TRBD1. Losses at the gene ends were 5 bases for V and 2 bases for J; bases not matched to a gene: 9. CDR3 size: 16 residues. Germline V CDR1 and CDR2: MDHEN, SYDVKM. CDR3 coding DNA: TGTGCCAGCAGTACCACCGGGACAGGACTCACAGATACGCAGTATTTT. It translates to CASSTTGTGLTDTQYF.

CDR3 protein: CATSRDRASAGTQYF. The CDR3 nucleotides are TGTGCCACCAGCAGAGATAGGGCTAGCGCGGGGACCCAGTACTTC. The genes are TRBV15 and TRBJ2-5, with D possibly being TRBD2 (6 bases). V was pared by 0 bases and J by 7 bases, with 15 bases between. The CDR3 is 15 residues long. Per germline, CDR1 LNHNV and CDR2 YYDKDF (reference sequence).

The J gene is TRBJ1-1, the V gene TRBV6-4; D is undetermined. The ends were cut back, 4 bases at V and 4 bases at J, with 13 bases in the middle. The CDR3 spans 14 residues. Germline CDR1 is MRHNA and CDR2 is SNTAGT. For the CDR3, the DNA is TGTGCCAGCAGTGCGAGGGCATGGGGCACTGAAGCTTTCTTT. As protein: CASSARAWGTEAFF.

The chain combines TRBV4-1 with TRBJ1-4, with D perhaps matching TRBD1 (5 bases). V was trimmed by 4 bases and J by 0 bases, leaving 15 bases between them. This CDR3 contains 17 residues. The germline gives CDR1 MGHRA, CDR2 YSYEKL. The chain's CDR3 is CASSPRQMIATNEKLFF. The CDR3 region has the DNA TGCGCCAGCAGCCCAAGACAGATGATAGCAACTAATGAAAAACTGTTTTTT.

The chain combines TRBV10-1 with TRBJ2-2, with a possible D match to TRBD2 (6 bases). Trimming shortened V by 11 bases and J by 4 bases, and 14 bases separated the two germline ends. This CDR3 is 13 amino acids long. CDR1 WNHNN and CDR2 SYGVQD come from the germline V gene (reference sequence). The CDR3 spells CASGRESTGELFF. CDR3 nucleotides: TGCGCCTCGGGACGGGAGAGCACCGGGGAGCTGTTTTTT.

This sequence joins TRBV7-9 and TRBJ1-1, with D tentatively TRBD1 (6 bases). The CDR3 is made up of 16 amino acids. V was cut by 5 bases and J by 1 base, with 17 bases left in between. Germline values: CDR1 SEHNR, CDR2 FQNEAQ (reference sequence). CDR3 bases: TGTGCCAGCAGCCCCGGATTTTACAGGGAGAACACTGAAGCTTTCTTT. Translated, it gives CASSPGFYRENTEAFF.

The rearrangement links TRBV19 to TRBJ2-5; D uncertain. V lost 6 bases and J 5 bases, leaving 22 bases between the germline ends. The CDR3 has 16 amino acids. CDR1 and CDR2 from the germline V gene are LNHDA and SQIVND (reference sequence). CDR3 nucleotides: TGTGCCAGTAGCCTAGACTTGGGCGGTAAGTGGGAGACCCAGTACTTC. This sequence encodes CASSLDLGGKWETQYF. Together with reference TRBV19 and TRBJ2-5, the CDR3 gives the full variable domain: DGGITQSPKYLFRKEGQNVTLSCEQNLNHDAMYWYRQDPGQGLRLIYYSQIVNDFQKGDIAEGYSVSREKKESFPLTVTSAQKNPTAFYLCASSLDLGGKWETQYFGPGTRLLVL.